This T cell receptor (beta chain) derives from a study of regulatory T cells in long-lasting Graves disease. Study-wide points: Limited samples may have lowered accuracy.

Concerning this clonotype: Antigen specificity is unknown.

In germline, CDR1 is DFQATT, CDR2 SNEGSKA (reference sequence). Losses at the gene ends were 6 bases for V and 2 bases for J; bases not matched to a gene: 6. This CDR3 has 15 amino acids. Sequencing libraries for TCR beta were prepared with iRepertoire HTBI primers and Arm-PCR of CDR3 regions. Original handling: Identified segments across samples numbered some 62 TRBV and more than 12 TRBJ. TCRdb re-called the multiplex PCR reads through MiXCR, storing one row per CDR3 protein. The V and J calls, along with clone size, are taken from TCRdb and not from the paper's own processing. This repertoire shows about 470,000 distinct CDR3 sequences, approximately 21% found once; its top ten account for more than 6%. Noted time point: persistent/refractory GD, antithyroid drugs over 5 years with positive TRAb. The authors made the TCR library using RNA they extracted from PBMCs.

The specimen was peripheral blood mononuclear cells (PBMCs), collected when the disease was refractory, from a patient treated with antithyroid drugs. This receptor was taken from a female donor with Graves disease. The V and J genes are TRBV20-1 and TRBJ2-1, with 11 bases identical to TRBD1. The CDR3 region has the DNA TGCAGTGCAAACCCGGGACAGGGGGCCTACAATGAGCAGTTCTTC. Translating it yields CSANPGQGAYNEQFF.